The T cell receptor (beta chain) described here comes from a study of T cells in Graves' hyperthyroidism and ophthalmopathy. This clonotype was counted a few times. Researchers took RNA transcripts and amplified the TCR beta CDR3 regions from them. In the first-round RT-PCR of the TCR CDR3, the HTBI primer set was used. TCRdb reprocessed the multiplex PCR reads with MiXCR, giving one entry per CDR3 protein. The data show 340,000 or so distinct CDR3 sequences, 20% to 25% seen once. This sequence was found in a woman aged 45-65 years with Graves' hyperthyroidism. The specimen was blood.

CDR3 DNA sequence: TGTGCCAGCAGCCAAGGGGGAGGGTCTGAGCAGTTCTTC. Protein product: CASSQGGGSEQFF. The rearrangement uses TRBV4-2 and TRBJ2-1, with 7 bases identical to TRBD2. V lost 1 base, J lost 9 bases, and 3 bases stayed unmatched. CDR3 length: 13 amino acids. Per the germline V gene, CDR1 is LGHNA and CDR2 is YNFKEQ.